This TCR beta chain was documented in a study of vaccination and CD4 T cells after COVID-19. The overall study: Samples taken post-COVID came a median about 100 days after diagnosis, ranging from 35 to 161. Post-vaccine sampling followed dose two by a median roughly 70 days (range 14 to 241).

Stated treatment: roughly 11-day PBMC culture with coronavirus spike peptide pools or control peptides (ViraFEST assay). On day 3 and again on day 7, fresh IL-2 medium was used to replace half the medium. This clonotype was counted only a few times. Its specificity is unknown. Cultured CD4+ T cell DNA was sequenced using the Oncomine TCR Beta short-read assay. Cultured CD4+ T cells yielded the extracted genomic DNA. TCRdb reanalysed the PCR reads using MiXCR and keeps one entry per CDR3 protein. The sample records about 16,000 distinct CDR3 sequences, 30% to 40% being singletons. The CDR3 runs to 14 residues. Trimming stripped 4 bases from V and 8 bases from J, with 14 bases between. Germline loops: CDR1 KGHDR, CDR2 SFDVKD.

J is TRBJ1-5 and V is TRBV24-1; tentative D call: TRBD1 (5 bases). The source is a human donor who received a COVID-19 vaccine. The material was CD4+ T cells from blood, cultured in vitro, obtained before SARS-CoV-2 vaccination. The CDR3 sequence is CATSDRDAGEPQHF. The CDR3 DNA sequence: TGTGCCACCAGTGACCGGGACGCCGGGGAGCCCCAGCATTTT.